In this sample, the clone carrying this T cell receptor beta chain turned up once. With iRepertoire HTBI primers and Arm-PCR of CDR3 regions, TCR beta libraries were built. Study processing details: The study identified around 62 TRBV and 13 to 15 TRBJ segments across samples. A single record per CDR3 protein comes from TCRdb applying MiXCR to the multiplex PCR reads. The V and J calls follow TCRdb's processing rather than the paper's. The sample has roughly 220,000 distinct CDR3 sequences; about 18% are singletons. Time point defined: newly diagnosed GD, antithyroid drugs for less than 3 months. Construction of the TCR library relied on RNA isolated from PBMCs. The germline CDR1 and CDR2 sequences are SEHNR and FQNEAQ (reference sequence). V trimming: 6 bases; J trimming: 8 bases; junction bases outside the gene matches: 5. The CDR3 is 12 amino acids. The data stem from a study of regulatory T cells in long-lasting Graves disease.

This chain joins TRBV7-9 and TRBJ1-2; TRBD1 matches at 8 bases. This sequence was found in a female donor with Graves disease. The material was peripheral blood mononuclear cells (PBMCs), obtained at new diagnosis, from a patient treated with antithyroid drugs. CDR3 nucleotides: TGTGCCAGCAGGTCGACAGGGGAGGGCTACACCTTC. Translation gives CASRSTGEGYTF.